A selection of T cell receptor beta chains follows, all from one sample in a study of PD-1 blockade in classical Hodgkin lymphoma. Here immunoSEQ multiplex PCR was the method, and the copy in TCRdb shows in-frame clones only, minus some. The sample lists 130,000 to 150,000 clones, under 85% occurring once. The source was peripheral blood mononuclear cells (PBMCs), collected before the second cycle of nivolumab. Receptors originate from a human donor with classical Hodgkin lymphoma. CDR3s include the opening cysteine and the closing phenylalanine or tryptophan. D genes are given only for firm matches. Only part of the rows carry a size: once, few, many, or a class if the clone is expanded.

.	TRBV28	TRBJ1-2	.	CASSLSDRGGYTF	TGTGCCAGCAGTTTATCCGATCGGGGGGGCTACACCTTC
few	TRBV7-2	TRBJ1-4	TRBD1	CASGVTGGDEKLFF	TGTGCCAGCGGCGTCACAGGGGGCGATGAAAAACTGTTTTTT
.	TRBV6-5	TRBJ1-1	.	CASSYSGGASTEAFF	TGTGCCAGCAGTTACTCTGGGGGGGCGAGCACTGAAGCTTTCTTT
.	TRBV2	TRBJ1-6	TRBD1	CATKQGALASPLHF	TGTGCCACCAAACAGGGGGCTTTGGCCTCACCCCTCCACTTT
few	TRBV10-3	TRBJ2-1	.	CAISERGQRNEQFF	TGTGCCATCAGTGAGCGGGGTCAAAGGAATGAGCAGTTCTTC
.	TRBV7-2	TRBJ2-3	.	CASSLASSFTDTQYF	TGTGCCAGCAGCTTAGCGTCAAGTTTCACAGATACGCAGTATTTT
.	TRBV6-1	TRBJ1-5	.	CASSELWGQPQHF	TGTGCCAGCAGTGAATTGTGGGGTCAGCCCCAGCATTTT
.	TRBV15	TRBJ1-1	.	CATSGRGRTEAFF	TGTGCCACCAGCGGGCGGGGAAGGACTGAAGCTTTCTTT
.	TRBV29-1	TRBJ2-1	TRBD2	CSVDPGLAGVFEQFF	TGCAGCGTTGACCCGGGACTAGCGGGAGTTTTTGAGCAGTTCTTC
.	TRBV18	TRBJ2-5	.	CASSQGEQETQYF	TGTGCCAGCTCACAGGGGGAACAGGAGACCCAGTACTTC
.	TRBV6-6	TRBJ2-5	.	CASKEELWGEETQYF	TGTGCCAGCAAAGAGGAGTTGTGGGGAGAAGAGACCCAGTACTTC
.	TRBV7-2	TRBJ1-2	.	CASSPTPPGERDGYTF	TGTGCCAGCAGCCCGACCCCCCCAGGGGAGCGAGATGGCTACACCTTC
.	TRBV7-9	TRBJ2-3	TRBD2	CASSLSRLTSGRAPDTQYF	TGTGCCAGCAGCTTATCTCGCCTGACTAGCGGGAGGGCCCCAGATACGCAGTATTTT
few	TRBV13	TRBJ1-4	.	CASSFVKDEKLFF	TGTGCCAGCAGCTTCGTAAAAGATGAAAAACTGTTTTTT
.	TRBV19	TRBJ1-2	TRBD1	CASSIAGTENYGYTF	TGTGCCAGTAGTATTGCGGGGACAGAAAACTATGGCTACACCTTC
.	TRBV18	TRBJ2-7	.	CASSVPGQTYEQYF	TGTGCCAGCTCAGTCCCGGGACAAACCTACGAGCAGTACTTC
.	TRBV6-5	TRBJ2-7	.	CASSYSLGGLGYEQYF	TGTGCCAGCAGTTACTCATTGGGGGGTTTAGGCTACGAGCAGTACTTC
.	TRBV4-2	TRBJ2-7	TRBD1	CASSSGQYGKQYF	TGTGCCAGCAGCTCGGGACAGTATGGGAAGCAGTACTTC
.	TRBV6-4	TRBJ2-7	.	CANHQGRGHRYEQYF	TGTGCCAACCATCAGGGCAGGGGTCACCGCTACGAGCAGTACTTC
.	TRBV6-5	TRBJ2-7	.	CASSSAGAGYEQYF	TGTGCCAGCAGTTCCGCCGGGGCCGGCTACGAGCAGTACTTC
.	TRBV5-4	TRBJ2-3	.	CASSLSQMNTQYF	TGTGCCAGCAGCTTGTCTCAGATGAATACGCAGTATTTT
.	TRBV28	TRBJ2-1	TRBD2	CASSFLAGGVGGNEQFF	TGTGCCAGCAGTTTCCTAGCGGGAGGGGTAGGGGGAAATGAGCAGTTCTTC
few	TRBV25-1	TRBJ1-5	.	CASSGTDQPQHF	TGTGCCAGCAGTGGGACAGATCAGCCCCAGCATTTT
many	TRBV7-9	TRBJ1-5	.	CASSLALGQPQHF	TGTGCCAGCAGCTTAGCGCTAGGTCAGCCCCAGCATTTT
.	TRBV30	TRBJ2-1	.	CAWSGREEQFF	TGTGCCTGGAGTGGCCGGGAGGAGCAGTTCTTC
.	TRBV6-6	TRBJ1-1	.	CASSYWRGKTEAFF	TGTGCCAGCAGTTATTGGCGGGGTAAGACTGAAGCTTTCTTT
.	TRBV18	TRBJ2-5	TRBD1	CASSPPGQQETQYF	TGTGCCAGCTCACCACCGGGACAGCAAGAGACCCAGTACTTC
.	TRBV19	TRBJ2-1	.	CASSRPSGNEQFF	TGTGCCAGTAGTCGCCCTAGTGGCAATGAGCAGTTCTTC
.	TRBV7-3	TRBJ2-7	.	CASSPRSKSSYEQYF	TGTGCCAGCAGCCCCCGGAGCAAGAGCTCCTACGAGCAGTACTTC
.	TRBV2	TRBJ2-6	.	CAGRIISGANVLTF	TGTGCCGGTCGAATAATTTCTGGGGCCAACGTCCTGACTTTC
.	TRBV19	TRBJ1-1	TRBD1	CASSISRGPRNTEAFF	TGTGCCAGTAGTATAAGTAGGGGGCCCCGGAACACTGAAGCTTTCTTT
.	TRBV27	TRBJ1-1	.	CASSPRPGRWNTEAFF	TGTGCCAGCAGTCCGCGCCCCGGGCGGTGGAACACTGAAGCTTTCTTT
.	TRBV4-2	TRBJ1-1	.	CASSQVDGKNTEAFF	TGTGCCAGCAGCCAAGTCGACGGGAAGAACACTGAAGCTTTCTTT
few	TRBV7-3	TRBJ2-3	.	CASRDPTGSTDTQYF	TGTGCCAGCAGGGATCCTACAGGGAGCACAGATACGCAGTATTTT
.	TRBV19	TRBJ1-5	TRBD1	CASSITTGFSSNQPQHF	TGTGCCAGTAGTATCACGACAGGGTTTTCTAGCAATCAGCCCCAGCATTTT
.	TRBV7-2	TRBJ2-5	TRBD2	CASSLGLAGGQETQYF	TGTGCCAGCAGCTTAGGACTAGCGGGAGGACAAGAGACCCAGTACTTC
few	TRBV27	TRBJ2-4	.	CASSLAFPSPPKSHF	TGTGCCAGCAGTTTAGCATTTCCTAGCCCTCCTAAGTCCCACTTC
once	TRBV4-1	TRBJ2-2	.	CASSQGFAGRNTGELFF	TGCGCCAGCAGCCAAGGATTTGCGGGCAGGAACACCGGGGAGCTGTTTTTT
few	TRBV15	TRBJ2-5	.	CATSRDGRLQETQYF	TGTGCCACCAGCAGAGATGGCAGGCTCCAAGAGACCCAGTACTTC
.	TRBV6-5	TRBJ2-7	TRBD1	CASSRQGVSSYEQYF	TGTGCCAGCAGTAGACAGGGAGTGAGCTCCTACGAGCAGTACTTC
.	TRBV18	TRBJ2-1	TRBD1	CASSPDRANEQFF	TGTGCCAGCTCACCGGACAGGGCAAATGAGCAGTTCTTC
.	TRBV12-5	TRBJ2-7	.	CASGSGIYEQYF	TGTGCTAGTGGTTCCGGGATTTACGAGCAGTACTTC